These 14 T cell receptor beta chains were all obtained from the same sample, sequenced in a study of cytomegalovirus exposure and HLA in healthy donors. Primers for the PCR totalled 60 Vbeta and 13 Jbeta. Assay: immunoSEQ multiplex PCR; the TCRdb copy retains only in-frame clones and omits some. The profile shows tens of thousands of clones, 70% to 75% of them singletons. What was sequenced was PBMCs. These receptors were collected from a woman in her thirties in good health and CMV-seronegative.

This clone was recorded once. The chain couples TRBV10-1 to TRBJ2-1, with 7 bases identical to TRBD2. There are 16 residues in the CDR3. Germline V gene sequence: CDR1 WNHNN, CDR2 SYGVQD (reference sequence). The ends lost 5 bases at V and 5 bases at J; junction bases unmatched: 12. The DNA for the CDR3 is TGCGCCAGCAGTCTGGGGCCTAGCGGAAATCACAATGAGCAGTTCTTC. Its protein product is CASSLGPSGNHNEQFF.

This clone was counted between two and nine times. This rearrangement joins TRBV5-1 to TRBJ2-3; tentatively, D is TRBD2 (8 bases). The V end was cut by 5 bases, the J end by 0 bases, with 19 bases between. Germline V gives CDR1 SGHRS, CDR2 YFSETQ. The CDR3 runs 17 residues. The CDR3 nucleotides read TGCGCCAGCAGACAGGGGTACGGGAGGGCGAGCACAGATACGCAGTATTTT. Protein: CASRQGYGRASTDTQYF.

This clone was recorded only once. The chain uses TRBV6-5 and TRBJ2-5; 9 bases agree with TRBD2. Per the germline V gene, CDR1 is MNHEY and CDR2 is SVGAGI. Trimming at V came to 4 bases and at J to 1 base, leaving 7 bases not matched to a gene. The CDR3 extends over 16 amino acids. The CDR3 spells CASSWRLAGTQETQYF. The CDR3 DNA is TGTGCCAGCAGTTGGAGGCTAGCGGGGACCCAAGAGACCCAGTACTTC.

This clone has a single count. This sequence joins TRBV6-1 and TRBJ2-7, with 8 nucleotides matching TRBD1. V was pared by 2 bases and J by 2 bases, with 5 bases of the junction left unmatched. The CDR3 runs 15 residues. CDR1 MNHNS and CDR2 SASEGT come from the germline V gene. The CDR3 is CASSEWGTGTYEQYF. CDR3 DNA sequence: TGTGCCAGCAGTGAATGGGGGACAGGAACCTACGAGCAGTACTTC.

The chain joins TRBV6-6 to TRBJ2-5, with no clear D. The germline V and J ends were trimmed by 8 bases and 7 bases, with 11 bases remaining between them. This CDR3 contains 11 residues. The germline V gene has CDR1 MNHNY and CDR2 SVGAGI (reference sequence). The CDR3 sequence is CASASLGTQYF. In DNA form, the CDR3 reads TGTGCCAGCGCAAGCCTAGGGACCCAGTACTTC.

The gene calls are TRBV5-1 and TRBJ2-1; TRBD2 is a possible D gene (6 bases). CDR1 and CDR2 from the germline V gene are SGHRS and YFSETQ. Trimming removed 4 bases at V and 8 bases at J, with 16 bases between. This CDR3 region has 14 residues. This CDR3 is CASSPGGGGDEQFF. As DNA, the CDR3 is TGCGCCAGCAGCCCTGGAGGCGGAGGGGATGAGCAGTTCTTC.

V usage is TRBV6-5 and J usage is TRBJ1-2; 8 positions agree with TRBD1. This CDR3 is built from 14 residues. In germline, CDR1 is MNHEY, CDR2 SVGAGI. Trimming cost V 5 bases and J 6 bases; bases outside gene matches: 8. CDR3 coding DNA: TGTGCCAGCAGTCAGCAGGGGGCTTGGAATGGCTACACCTTC. Translated: CASSQQGAWNGYTF.

The V and J genes are TRBV27 and TRBJ2-1; 10 bases agree with TRBD1. CDR3 length: 14 residues. Germline loops: CDR1 MNHEY, CDR2 SMNVEV (reference sequence). The V gene end was trimmed by 7 bases and the J gene end by 7 bases; junction bases not matched to a gene: 7. The CDR3 is CASTWGQGLNEQFF. DNA for the CDR3: TGTGCCAGCACCTGGGGACAGGGGTTAAATGAGCAGTTCTTC.

This chain connects TRBV6-6 to TRBJ1-4; D remains unclear. CDR3 length: 13 residues. V lost 8 bases to trimming and J lost 6 bases, with 13 bases between them. Germline CDR1 reads MNHNY; CDR2 reads SVGAGI (reference sequence). This CDR3 is CASERNGDEKLFF. The CDR3 DNA follows: TGTGCCAGCGAACGCAACGGAGATGAAAAACTGTTTTTT.

The rearrangement uses TRBV7-9 and TRBJ1-2; perhaps TRBD1 as D (5 bases). Germline assignment: CDR1 SEHNR and CDR2 FQNEAQ (reference sequence). The CDR3 sequence is 14 residues long. The ends were cut back, 4 bases at V and 4 bases at J, with 13 bases in the middle. The CDR3 region is CASSWQGPPYGYTF. The CDR3, as DNA: TGTGCCAGCAGCTGGCAGGGTCCGCCCTATGGCTACACCTTC.

This chain links TRBV10-3 with TRBJ2-5; 16 positions agree with TRBD2. V was pared by 10 bases and J by 5 bases, with 4 bases of the junction left unmatched. CDR1 is ENHRY, CDR2 SYGVKD, per germline. This CDR3 has 14 residues. DNA of the CDR3: TGTGCCACCGGGACTAGCGGGAGGGCCGAGACCCAGTACTTC. This sequence encodes CATGTSGRAETQYF.

V gene TRBV7-2 combines with J gene TRBJ1-2, with TRBD1 matching 8 bases. V lost 3 bases to trimming and J lost 2 bases; unmatched junction nucleotides: 2. The germline gives CDR1 SGHTA, CDR2 FQGNSA. The CDR3 sequence is 14 residues long. This CDR3 is CASSFRQGNYGYTF. Written as DNA, the CDR3 is TGTGCCAGCAGCTTTAGACAGGGGAACTATGGCTACACCTTC.

The J gene is TRBJ1-2, the V gene TRBV4-1, with D tentatively TRBD1 (5 bases). The germline V gene encodes CDR1 MGHRA and CDR2 YSYEKL. The V and J ends lost 1 base and 2 bases respectively, with 8 bases between them. This CDR3 region has 14 residues. The CDR3 sequence is CASSQVDSNYGYTF. The CDR3 DNA reads as TGCGCCAGCAGCCAAGTCGACAGCAACTATGGCTACACCTTC.

V gene TRBV28 combines with J gene TRBJ2-1; 12 positions agree with TRBD2. The CDR3 contains 16 residues. V gave up 3 bases and J gave up 0 bases; unmatched junction bases: 0. Germline-derived CDR1 and CDR2 are MDHEN and SYDVKM. The CDR3 protein is CASSLTSGSSYNEQFF. The CDR3 DNA is TGTGCCAGCAGTTTGACTAGCGGGAGCTCCTACAATGAGCAGTTCTTC.